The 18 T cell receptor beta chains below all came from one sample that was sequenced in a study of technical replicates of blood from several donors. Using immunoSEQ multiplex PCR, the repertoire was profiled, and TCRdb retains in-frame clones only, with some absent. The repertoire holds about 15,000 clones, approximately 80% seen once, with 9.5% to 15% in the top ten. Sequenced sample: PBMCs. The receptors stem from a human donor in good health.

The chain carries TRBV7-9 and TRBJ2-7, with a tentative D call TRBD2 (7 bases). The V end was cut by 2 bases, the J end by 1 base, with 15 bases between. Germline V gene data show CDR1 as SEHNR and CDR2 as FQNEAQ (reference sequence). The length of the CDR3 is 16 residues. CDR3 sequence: CASSLSAGHRSYEQYF. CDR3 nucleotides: TGTGCCAGCAGCTTATCAGCGGGACATCGATCCTACGAGCAGTACTTC.

DNA for the CDR3: TGTGCCAGCAGCTTGTTATCGCGGGAGATCACCGGGGAGCTGTTTTTT. This encodes CASSLLSREITGELFF. This sequence joins TRBV5-6 and TRBJ2-2; 7 nucleotides align to TRBD2. The germline V gene encodes CDR1 SGHDT and CDR2 YYEEEE. The CDR3 sequence is 16 residues long. V dropped 1 base and J dropped 4; count of bases not matched to a gene: 7. The full variable domain, completed using reference TRBV5-6 and TRBJ2-2, is DAGVTQSPTHLIKTRGQQVTLRCSPKSGHDTVSWYQQALGQGPQFIFQYYEEEERQRGNFPDRFSGHQFPNYSSELNVNALLLGDSALYLCASSLLSREITGELFFGEGSRLTVL.

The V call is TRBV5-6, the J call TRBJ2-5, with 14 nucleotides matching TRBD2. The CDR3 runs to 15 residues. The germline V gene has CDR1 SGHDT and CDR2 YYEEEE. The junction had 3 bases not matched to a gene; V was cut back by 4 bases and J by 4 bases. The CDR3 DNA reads TGTGCCAGCAGCATGGGACTAGCGGGAGTAGAGACCCAGTACTTC. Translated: CASSMGLAGVETQYF.

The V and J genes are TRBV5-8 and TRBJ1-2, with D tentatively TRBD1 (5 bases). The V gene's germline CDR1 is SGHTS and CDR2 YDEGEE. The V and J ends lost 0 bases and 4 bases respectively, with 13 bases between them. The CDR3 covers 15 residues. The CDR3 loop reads CASSLALQGLYGYTF. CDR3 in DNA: TGTGCCAGCAGCTTGGCTCTGCAGGGCCTCTATGGCTACACCTTC.

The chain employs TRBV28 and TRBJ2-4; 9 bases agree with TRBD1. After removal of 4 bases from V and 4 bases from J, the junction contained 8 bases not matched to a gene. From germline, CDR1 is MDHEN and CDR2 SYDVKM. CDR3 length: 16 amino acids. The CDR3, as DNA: TGTGCCAGCAGTTGGATGACAGGGGGTTCGAAAAACATTCAGTACTTC. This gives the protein CASSWMTGGSKNIQYF.

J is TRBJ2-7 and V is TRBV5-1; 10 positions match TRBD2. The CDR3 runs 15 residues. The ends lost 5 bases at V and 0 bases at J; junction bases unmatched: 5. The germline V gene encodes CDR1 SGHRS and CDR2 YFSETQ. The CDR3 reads CASSRTSGVSYEQYF. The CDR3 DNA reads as TGCGCCAGCAGTCGGACTAGCGGAGTCTCCTACGAGCAGTACTTC.

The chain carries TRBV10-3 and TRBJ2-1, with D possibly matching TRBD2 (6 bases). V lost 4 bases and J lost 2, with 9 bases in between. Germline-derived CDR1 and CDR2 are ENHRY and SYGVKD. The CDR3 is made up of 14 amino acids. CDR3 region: CAISGLATYNEQFF. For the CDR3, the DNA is TGTGCCATCAGTGGGCTAGCGACCTACAATGAGCAGTTCTTC.

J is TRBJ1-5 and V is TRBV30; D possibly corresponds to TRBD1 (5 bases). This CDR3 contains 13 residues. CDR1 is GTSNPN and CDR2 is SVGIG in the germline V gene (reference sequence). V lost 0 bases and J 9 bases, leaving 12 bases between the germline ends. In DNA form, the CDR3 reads TGTGCCTGGAGTGTACAGGACCTGGGGCCCCAGCATTTT. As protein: CAWSVQDLGPQHF. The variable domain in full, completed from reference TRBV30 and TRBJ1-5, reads SQTIHQWPATLVQPVGSPLSLECTVEGTSNPNLYWYRQAAGRGLQLLFYSVGIGQISSEVPQNLSASRPQDRQFILSSKKLLLSDSGFYLCAWSVQDLGPQHFGDGTRLSIL.

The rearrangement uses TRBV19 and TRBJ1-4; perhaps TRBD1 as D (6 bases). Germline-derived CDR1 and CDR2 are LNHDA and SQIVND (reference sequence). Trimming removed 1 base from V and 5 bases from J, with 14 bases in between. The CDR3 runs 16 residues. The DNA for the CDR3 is TGTGCCAGTAGTATAGGGAGCCCCGGGACAAATGAAAAACTGTTTTTT. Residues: CASSIGSPGTNEKLFF.

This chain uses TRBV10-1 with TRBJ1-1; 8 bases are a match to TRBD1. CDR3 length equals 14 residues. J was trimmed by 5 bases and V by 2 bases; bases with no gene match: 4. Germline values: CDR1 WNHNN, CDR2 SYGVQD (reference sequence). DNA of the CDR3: TGCGCCAGCAGTGAGAACAGGGGGTGGACTGAAGCTTTCTTT. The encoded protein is CASSENRGWTEAFF.

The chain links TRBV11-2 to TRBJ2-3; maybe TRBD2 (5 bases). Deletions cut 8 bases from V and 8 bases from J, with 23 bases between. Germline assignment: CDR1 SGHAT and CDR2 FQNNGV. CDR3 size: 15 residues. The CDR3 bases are TGTGCCAGCGGGAGCCGGACCTCCCCAACGGGTACGCAGTATTTT. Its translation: CASGSRTSPTGTQYF. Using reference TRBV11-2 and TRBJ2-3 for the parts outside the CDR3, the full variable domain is EAGVAQSPRYKIIEKRQSVAFWCNPISGHATLYWYQQILGQGPKLLIQFQNNGVVDDSQLPKDRFSAERLKGVDSTLKIQPAKLEDSAVYLCASGSRTSPTGTQYFGPGTRLTVL.

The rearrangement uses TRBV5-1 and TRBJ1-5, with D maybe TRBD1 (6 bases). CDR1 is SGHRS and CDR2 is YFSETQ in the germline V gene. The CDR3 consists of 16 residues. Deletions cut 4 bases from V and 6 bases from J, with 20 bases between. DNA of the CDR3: TGCGCCAGCAGCCTGCAACCGCGGGAGGGGGGTCAGCCCCAGCATTTT. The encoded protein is CASSLQPREGGQPQHF.

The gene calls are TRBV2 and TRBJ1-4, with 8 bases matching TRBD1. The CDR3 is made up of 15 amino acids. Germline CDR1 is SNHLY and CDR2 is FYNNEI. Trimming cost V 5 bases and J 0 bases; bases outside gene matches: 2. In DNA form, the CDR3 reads TGTGCCAGCAGTAGACAGGGGTCAACTAATGAAAAACTGTTTTTT. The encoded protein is CASSRQGSTNEKLFF.

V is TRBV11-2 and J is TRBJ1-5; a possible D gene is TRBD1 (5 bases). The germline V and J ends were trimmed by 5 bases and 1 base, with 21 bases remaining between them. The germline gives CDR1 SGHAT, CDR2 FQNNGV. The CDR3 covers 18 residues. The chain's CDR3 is CASSPIRAFKGSNQPQHF. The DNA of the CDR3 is TGTGCCAGCAGCCCAATAAGGGCTTTTAAGGGGAGCAATCAGCCCCAGCATTTT.

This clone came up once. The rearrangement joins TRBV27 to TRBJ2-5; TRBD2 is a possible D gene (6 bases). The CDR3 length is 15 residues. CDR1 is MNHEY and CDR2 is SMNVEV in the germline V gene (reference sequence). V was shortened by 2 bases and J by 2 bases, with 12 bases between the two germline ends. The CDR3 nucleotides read TGTGCCAGCAGTTTAGCACTAGCAGCTCAAGAGACCCAGTACTTC. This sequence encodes CASSLALAAQETQYF.

The CDR3 is CASSSLNNRGRGVGSYTF. CDR3 DNA sequence: TGTGCCAGCAGCTCACTTAATAATAGGGGGCGCGGTGTTGGTAGCTACACCTTC. This chain joins TRBV27 and TRBJ1-2, with 7 nucleotides matching TRBD1. Germline CDR1 MNHEY, CDR2 SMNVEV (reference sequence). The CDR3 consists of 18 residues. J gave up 9 bases and V 6 bases, and 25 bases lay outside the gene matches.

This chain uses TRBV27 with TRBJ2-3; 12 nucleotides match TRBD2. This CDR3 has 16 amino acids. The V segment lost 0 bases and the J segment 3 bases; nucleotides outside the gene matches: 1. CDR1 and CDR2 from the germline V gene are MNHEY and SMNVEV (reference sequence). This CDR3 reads CASSLSTSGGTDTQYF. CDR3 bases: TGTGCCAGCAGTTTATCCACTAGCGGGGGGACAGATACGCAGTATTTT.

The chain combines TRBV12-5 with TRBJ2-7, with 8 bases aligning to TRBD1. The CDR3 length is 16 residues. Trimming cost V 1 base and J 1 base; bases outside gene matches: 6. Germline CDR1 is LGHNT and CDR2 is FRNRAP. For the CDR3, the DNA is TGTGCTAGTGGTTTGGACAACGGACAGGGTTCCTACGAGCAGTACTTC. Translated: CASGLDNGQGSYEQYF. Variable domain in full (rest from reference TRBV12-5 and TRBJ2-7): DARVTQTPRHKVTEMGQEVTMRCQPILGHNTVFWYRQTMMQGLELLAYFRNRAPLDDSGMPKDRFSAEMPDATLATLKIQPSEPRDSAVYFCASGLDNGQGSYEQYFGPGTRLTVT.